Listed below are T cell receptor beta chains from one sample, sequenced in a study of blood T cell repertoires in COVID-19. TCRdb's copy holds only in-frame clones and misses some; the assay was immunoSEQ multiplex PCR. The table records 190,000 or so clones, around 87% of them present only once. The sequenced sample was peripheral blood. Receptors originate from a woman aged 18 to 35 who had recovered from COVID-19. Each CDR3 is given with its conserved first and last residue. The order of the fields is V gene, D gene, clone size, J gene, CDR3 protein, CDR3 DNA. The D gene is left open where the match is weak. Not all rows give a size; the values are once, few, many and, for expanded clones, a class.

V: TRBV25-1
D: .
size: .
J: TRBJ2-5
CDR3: CASSESLTSLQETQYF
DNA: TGTGCCAGCAGTGAATCCCTGACATCCCTCCAAGAGACCCAGTACTTC

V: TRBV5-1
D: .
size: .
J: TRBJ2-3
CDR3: CASSLFPTDTQYF
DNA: TGCGCCAGCAGCTTATTCCCGACAGATACGCAGTATTTT

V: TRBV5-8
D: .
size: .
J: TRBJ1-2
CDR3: CAGGRREAYGYTF
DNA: TGTGCCGGGGGGAGGAGAGAAGCTTATGGCTACACCTTC

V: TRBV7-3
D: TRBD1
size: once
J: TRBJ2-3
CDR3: CASSPTGGTDTQYF
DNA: TGTGCCAGCAGCCCGACAGGGGGCACAGATACGCAGTATTTT

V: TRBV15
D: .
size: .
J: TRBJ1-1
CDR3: CATSRGGRRANTEAFF
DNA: TGTGCCACCAGCAGAGGGGGTCGCAGGGCGAACACTGAAGCTTTCTTT

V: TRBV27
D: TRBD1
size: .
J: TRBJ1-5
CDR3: CASSLRTGGRGNQPQHF
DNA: TGTGCCAGCAGTTTACGGACAGGGGGCCGAGGCAATCAGCCCCAGCATTTT

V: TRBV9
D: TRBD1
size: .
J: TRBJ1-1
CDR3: CASSVAGQGSTEAFF
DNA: TGTGCCAGCAGCGTAGCTGGACAGGGCAGCACTGAAGCTTTCTTT

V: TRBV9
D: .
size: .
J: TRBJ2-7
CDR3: CASSPTLGAYEQYF
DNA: TGTGCCAGCAGCCCGACTTTAGGGGCCTACGAGCAGTACTTC

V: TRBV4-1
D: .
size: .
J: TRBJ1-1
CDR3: CASSQPGDDPTFF
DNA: TGCGCCAGCAGCCAGCCAGGTGACGATCCGACTTTCTTT

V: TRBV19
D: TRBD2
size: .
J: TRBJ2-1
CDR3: CASSIASGVYNEQFF
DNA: TGTGCCAGTAGTATTGCTAGCGGGGTGTACAATGAGCAGTTCTTC

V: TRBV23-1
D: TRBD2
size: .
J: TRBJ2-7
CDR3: CASSQGTSDREQYF
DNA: TGCGCCAGCAGTCAAGGGACTAGCGACCGCGAGCAGTACTTC

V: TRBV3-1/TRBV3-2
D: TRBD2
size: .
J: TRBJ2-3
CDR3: CASSQVRSGRAQDTQYF
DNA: TGTGCCAGCAGCCAAGTCCGGAGCGGGAGGGCCCAAGATACGCAGTATTTT

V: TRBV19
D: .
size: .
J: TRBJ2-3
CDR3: CASSISSGADTQYF
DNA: TGTGCCAGTAGTATTTCGTCAGGGGCAGATACGCAGTATTTT

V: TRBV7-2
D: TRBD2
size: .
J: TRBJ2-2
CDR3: CASSRGLAGHSNTGELFF
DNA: TGTGCCAGCAGCCGGGGACTAGCGGGACATTCGAACACCGGGGAGCTGTTTTTT

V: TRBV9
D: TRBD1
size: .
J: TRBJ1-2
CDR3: CASSVARTGLGYGYTF
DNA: TGTGCCAGCAGCGTAGCAAGGACAGGACTTGGGTATGGCTACACCTTC

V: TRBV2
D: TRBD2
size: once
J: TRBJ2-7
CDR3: CASSEVGSGTSSYEQYF
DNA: TGTGCCAGCAGTGAAGTTGGTAGCGGGACGAGCTCCTACGAGCAGTACTTC